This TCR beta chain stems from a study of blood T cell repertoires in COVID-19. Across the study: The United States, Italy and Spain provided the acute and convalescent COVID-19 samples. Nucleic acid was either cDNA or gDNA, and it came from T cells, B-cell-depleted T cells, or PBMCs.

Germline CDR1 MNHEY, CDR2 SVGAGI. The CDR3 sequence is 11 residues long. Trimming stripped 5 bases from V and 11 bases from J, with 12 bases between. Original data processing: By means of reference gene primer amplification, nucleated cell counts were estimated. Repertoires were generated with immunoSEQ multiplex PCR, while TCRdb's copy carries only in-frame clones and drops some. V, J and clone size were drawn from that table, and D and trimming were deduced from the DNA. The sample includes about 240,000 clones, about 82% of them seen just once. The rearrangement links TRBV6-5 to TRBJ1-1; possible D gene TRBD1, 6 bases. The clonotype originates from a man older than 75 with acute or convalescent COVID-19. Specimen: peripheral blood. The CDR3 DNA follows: TGTGCCAGCAGTCAAACAGGGTTGGCTTTCTTT. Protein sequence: CASSQTGLAFF.